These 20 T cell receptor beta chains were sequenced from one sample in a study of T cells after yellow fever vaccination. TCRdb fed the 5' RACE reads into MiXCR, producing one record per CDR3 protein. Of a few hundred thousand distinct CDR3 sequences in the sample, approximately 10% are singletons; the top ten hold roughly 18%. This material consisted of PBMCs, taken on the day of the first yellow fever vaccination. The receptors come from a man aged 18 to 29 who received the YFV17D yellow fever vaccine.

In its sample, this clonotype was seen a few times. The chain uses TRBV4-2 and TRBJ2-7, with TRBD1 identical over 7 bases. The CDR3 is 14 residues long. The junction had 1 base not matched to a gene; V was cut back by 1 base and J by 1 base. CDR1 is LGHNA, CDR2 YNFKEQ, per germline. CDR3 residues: CASSQGQGSYEQYV. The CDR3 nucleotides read TGTGCCAGCAGCCAAGGACAGGGATCCTACGAGCAGTACGTC.

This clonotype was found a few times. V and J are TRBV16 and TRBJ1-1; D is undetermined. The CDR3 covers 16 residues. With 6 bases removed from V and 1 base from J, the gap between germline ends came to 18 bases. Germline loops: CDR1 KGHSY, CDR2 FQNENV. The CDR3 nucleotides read TGTGCCAGCAGGAGGGTGGGAGGGCACCGGAACACTGAAGCTTTCTTT. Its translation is CASRRVGGHRNTEAFF.

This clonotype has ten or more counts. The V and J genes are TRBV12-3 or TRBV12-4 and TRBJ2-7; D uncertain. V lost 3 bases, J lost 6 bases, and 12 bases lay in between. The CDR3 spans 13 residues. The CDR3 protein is CASSLPARSEQYF. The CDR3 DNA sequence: TGTGCCAGCAGTTTGCCCGCAAGGTCCGAGCAGTACTTC.

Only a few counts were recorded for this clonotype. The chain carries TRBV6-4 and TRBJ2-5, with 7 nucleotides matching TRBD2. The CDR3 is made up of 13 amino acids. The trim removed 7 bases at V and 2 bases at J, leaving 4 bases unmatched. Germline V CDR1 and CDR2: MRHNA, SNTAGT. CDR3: CASKGLPQETQYF. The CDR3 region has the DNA TGTGCCAGCAAGGGACTACCTCAAGAGACCCAGTACTTC.

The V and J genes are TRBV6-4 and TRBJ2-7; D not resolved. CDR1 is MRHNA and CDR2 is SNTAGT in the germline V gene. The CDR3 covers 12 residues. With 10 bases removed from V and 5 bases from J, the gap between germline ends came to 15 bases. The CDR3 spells CAMPGSKNEQYV. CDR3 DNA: TGTGCCATGCCGGGCTCCAAAAACGAGCAGTACGTC.

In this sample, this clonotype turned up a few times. The CDR3 sequence: CASSEATGTNYGYTF. The CDR3 DNA is TGTGCCAGCAGTGAAGCTACAGGGACTAACTATGGCTACACCTTC. The rearrangement links TRBV2 to TRBJ1-2; D possibly corresponds to TRBD1 (6 bases). The CDR3 is 15 amino acids. The V gene's germline CDR1 is SNHLY and CDR2 FYNNEI. V was clipped by 0 bases and J by 0 bases, with 8 bases between them. The full variable domain, in which reference TRBV2 and TRBJ1-2 provide the parts outside the CDR3, is EPEVTQTPSHQVTQMGQEVILRCVPISNHLYFYWYRQILGQKVEFLVSFYNNEISEKSEIFDDQFSVERPDGSNFTLKIRSTKLEDSAMYFCASSEATGTNYGYTFGSGTRLTVV.

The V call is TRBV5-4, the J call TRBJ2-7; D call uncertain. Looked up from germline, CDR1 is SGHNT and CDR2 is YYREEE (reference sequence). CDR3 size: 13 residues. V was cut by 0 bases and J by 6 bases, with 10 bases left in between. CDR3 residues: CASSLGKGGEQYF. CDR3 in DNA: TGTGCCAGCAGCTTGGGTAAGGGCGGCGAGCAGTACTTC.

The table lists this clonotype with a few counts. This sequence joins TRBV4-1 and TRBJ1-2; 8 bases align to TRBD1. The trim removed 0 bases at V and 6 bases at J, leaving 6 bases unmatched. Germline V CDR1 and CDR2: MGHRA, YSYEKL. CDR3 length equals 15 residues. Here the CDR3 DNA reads TGCGCCAGCAGCCAAGACCTCCGGACAGGGAATGGCTACACCTTC. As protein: CASSQDLRTGNGYTF.

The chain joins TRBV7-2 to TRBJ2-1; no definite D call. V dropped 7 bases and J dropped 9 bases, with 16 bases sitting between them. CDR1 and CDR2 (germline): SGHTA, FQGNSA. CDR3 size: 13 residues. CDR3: CASMLYGVPEQFF. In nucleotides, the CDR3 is TGTGCCAGCATGTTGTACGGAGTGCCTGAGCAGTTCTTC.

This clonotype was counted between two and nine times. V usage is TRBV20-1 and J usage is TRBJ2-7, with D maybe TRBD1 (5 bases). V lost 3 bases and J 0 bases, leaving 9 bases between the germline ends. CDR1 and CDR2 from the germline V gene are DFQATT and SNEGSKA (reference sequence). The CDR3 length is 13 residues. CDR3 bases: TGCAGTGCTAGGGAAGGGGTCTCCTACGAGCAGTACTTC. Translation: CSAREGVSYEQYF.

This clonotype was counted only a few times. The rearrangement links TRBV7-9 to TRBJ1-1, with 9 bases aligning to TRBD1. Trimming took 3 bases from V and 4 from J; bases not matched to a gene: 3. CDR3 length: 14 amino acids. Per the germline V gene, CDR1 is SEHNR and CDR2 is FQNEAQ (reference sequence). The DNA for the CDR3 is TGTGCCAGCAGCTTCGGACAGGGGACCACTGAAGCTTTCTTT. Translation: CASSFGQGTTEAFF. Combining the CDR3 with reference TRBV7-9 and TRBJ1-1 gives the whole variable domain DTGVSQNPRHKITKRGQNVTFRCDPISEHNRLYWYRQTLGQGPEFLTYFQNEAQLEKSRLLSDRFSAERPKGSFSTLEIQRTEQGDSAMYLCASSFGQGTTEAFFGQGTRLTVV.

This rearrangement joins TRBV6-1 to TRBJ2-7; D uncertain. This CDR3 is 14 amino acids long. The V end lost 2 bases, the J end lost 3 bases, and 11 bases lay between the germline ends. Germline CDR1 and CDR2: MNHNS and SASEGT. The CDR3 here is CASSESSLIYEQYV. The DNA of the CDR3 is TGTGCCAGCAGTGAATCAAGTCTGATCTACGAGCAGTACGTC.

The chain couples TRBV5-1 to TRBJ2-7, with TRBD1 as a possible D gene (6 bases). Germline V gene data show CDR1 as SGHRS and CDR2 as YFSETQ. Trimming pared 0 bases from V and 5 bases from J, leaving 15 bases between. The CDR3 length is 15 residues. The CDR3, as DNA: TGCGCCAGCAGCTTGGCCCCGGCAGGGGTAAACGAGCAGTACGTC. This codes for CASSLAPAGVNEQYV.

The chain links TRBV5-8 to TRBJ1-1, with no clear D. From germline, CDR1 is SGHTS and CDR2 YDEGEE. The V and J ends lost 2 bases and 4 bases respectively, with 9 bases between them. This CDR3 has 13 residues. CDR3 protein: CASSFGVITEAFF. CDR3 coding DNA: TGTGCCAGCAGCTTTGGGGTAATCACTGAAGCTTTCTTT. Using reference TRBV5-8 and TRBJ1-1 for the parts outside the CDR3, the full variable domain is EAGVTQSPTHLIKTRGQQATLRCSPISGHTSVYWYQQALGLGLQFLLWYDEGEERNRGNFPPRFSGRQFPNYSSELNVNALELEDSALYLCASSFGVITEAFFGQGTRLTVV.

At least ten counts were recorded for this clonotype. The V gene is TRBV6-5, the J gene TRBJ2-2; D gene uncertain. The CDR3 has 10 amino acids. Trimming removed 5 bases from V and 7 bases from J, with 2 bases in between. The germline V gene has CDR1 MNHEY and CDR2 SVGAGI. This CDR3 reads CASSNGELFF. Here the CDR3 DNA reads TGTGCCAGCAGTAACGGGGAGCTGTTTTTT.

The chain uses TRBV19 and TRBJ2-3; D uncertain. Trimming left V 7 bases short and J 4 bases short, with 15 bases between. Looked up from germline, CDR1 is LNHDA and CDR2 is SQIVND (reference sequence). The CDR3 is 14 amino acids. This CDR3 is CASNPAGDPDTQYF. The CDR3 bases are TGTGCCAGTAACCCCGCTGGGGATCCAGATACGCAGTATTTT.

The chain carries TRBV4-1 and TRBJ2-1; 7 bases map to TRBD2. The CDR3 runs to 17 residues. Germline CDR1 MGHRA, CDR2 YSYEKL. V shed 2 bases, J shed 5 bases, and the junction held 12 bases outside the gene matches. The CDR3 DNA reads TGCGCCAGCAGCCAATTCCCAGGGAGGGGAACCGACAATGAGCAGTTCTTC. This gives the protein CASSQFPGRGTDNEQFF.

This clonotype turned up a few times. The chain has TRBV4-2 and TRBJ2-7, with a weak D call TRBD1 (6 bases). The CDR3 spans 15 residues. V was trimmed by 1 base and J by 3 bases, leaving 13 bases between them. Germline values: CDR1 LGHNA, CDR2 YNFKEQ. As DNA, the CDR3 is TGTGCCAGCAGCCAAGTCTCGGACAGTTACTACGAGCAGTACTTC. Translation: CASSQVSDSYYEQYF.

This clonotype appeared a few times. Written as DNA, the CDR3 is TGTGCCAGCAGTTCGTTACGGCAGGGGAACACTGAAGCTTTCTTT. Residues: CASSSLRQGNTEAFF. The V gene is TRBV6-5, the J gene TRBJ1-1; maybe TRBD1 (5 bases). CDR1 is MNHEY and CDR2 is SVGAGI in the germline V gene. Trimming removed 4 bases at V and 1 base at J, with 13 bases between. This CDR3 has 15 amino acids.

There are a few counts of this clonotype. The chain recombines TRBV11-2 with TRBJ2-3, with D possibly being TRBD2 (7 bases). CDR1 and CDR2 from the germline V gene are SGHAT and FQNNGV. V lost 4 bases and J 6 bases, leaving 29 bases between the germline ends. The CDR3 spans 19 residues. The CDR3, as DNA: TGTGCCAGCAGCTACCTGGGGGGGCTAGCCAAGACTTTTCACGATACGCAGTATTTT. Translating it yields CASSYLGGLAKTFHDTQYF.